The 19 T cell receptor beta chains below were found in one sample sequenced in a study of blood T cell repertoires in COVID-19. Sequencing was performed with immunoSEQ multiplex PCR; in TCRdb, only in-frame clones are kept and a portion is missing. The repertoire has about 96,000 clones, around nine tenths of them found once; the top ten carry 4% to 5%. The sequenced sample consisted of peripheral blood. These receptors all come from a human donor with COVID-19, enrolled during active disease. The donor label of this sample is uncertain.

The chain has TRBV6-5 and TRBJ2-1; TRBD2 might be the D (6 bases). This CDR3 comprises 13 residues. The V gene's germline CDR1 is MNHEY and CDR2 SVGAGI. V lost 0 bases and J 8 bases, leaving 8 bases between the germline ends. The chain's CDR3 is CASSYSGEDEQFF. DNA for the CDR3: TGTGCCAGCAGTTACTCAGGGGAGGATGAGCAGTTCTTC.

V gene TRBV18 combines with J gene TRBJ1-3; weak D call: TRBD1 (6 bases). This CDR3 comprises 16 residues. V was pared by 2 bases and J by 2 bases, with 13 bases between. Germline V gene lookup returns CDR1 KGHSH and CDR2 LQKENI. CDR3 nucleotide sequence: TGTGCCAGCTCACCAGGGACACCTGTCGCTGGAAACACCATATATTTT. This translates into CASSPGTPVAGNTIYF.

The rearrangement links TRBV9 to TRBJ1-5; 7 nucleotides align to TRBD1. CDR1 SGDLS and CDR2 YYNGEE come from the germline V gene. CDR3 length: 15 residues. Unmatched junction bases numbered 3, after V lost 0 bases and J lost 3 bases. CDR3 sequence: CASSVGQGNNQPQHF. The DNA for the CDR3 is TGTGCCAGCAGCGTAGGACAGGGAAACAATCAGCCCCAGCATTTT.

The genes are TRBV6-5 and TRBJ1-4, with 7 positions matching TRBD1. CDR1 and CDR2 (germline): MNHEY, SVGAGI. V trimming: 0 bases; J trimming: 6 bases; junction bases outside the gene matches: 7. CDR3 length: 16 residues. This CDR3 is CASSYSLDRVDEKLFF. DNA of the CDR3: TGTGCCAGCAGTTACTCACTCGACAGGGTAGATGAAAAACTGTTTTTT.

The CDR3 DNA reads as TGCAGTGCTAGTCAGGGACAGGTATATACAGATACGCAGTATTTT. Its protein is CSASQGQVYTDTQYF. The chain couples TRBV20-1 to TRBJ2-3, with 8 bases identical to TRBD1. This CDR3 comprises 15 residues. Per germline, CDR1 DFQATT and CDR2 SNEGSKA (reference sequence). After removal of 3 bases from V and 3 bases from J, the junction contained 8 bases not matched to a gene.

The chain couples TRBV7-7 to TRBJ1-4, with D perhaps TRBD1 (6 bases). Germline CDR1 is SSHAT and CDR2 is FNYEAQ (reference sequence). This CDR3 is built from 14 residues. Trimming removed 5 bases from V and 5 bases from J, with 12 bases in between. CDR3 in DNA: TGTGCCAGCAGCCCAACAGGGAACAATGAAAAACTGTTTTTT. It encodes CASSPTGNNEKLFF. The full variable domain, in which reference TRBV7-7 and TRBJ1-4 provide the parts outside the CDR3, is GAGVSQSPRYKVTKRGQDVTLRCDPISSHATLYWYQQALGQGPEFLTYFNYEAQPDKSGLPSDRFSAERPEGSISTLTIQRTEQRDSAMYRCASSPTGNNEKLFFGSGTQLSVL.

This chain connects TRBV6-5 to TRBJ1-2; 9 bases agree with TRBD1. Germline V gene lookup returns CDR1 MNHEY and CDR2 SVGAGI. The CDR3 runs 15 residues. Losses at the gene ends were 10 bases for V and 0 bases for J; bases not matched to a gene: 9. CDR3 sequence (DNA): TGTGCCACCTCCGGGACAGGGTTGGCTAACTATGGCTACACCTTC. Protein sequence: CATSGTGLANYGYTF.

V usage is TRBV12-3 or TRBV12-4 and J usage is TRBJ2-1; D perhaps matches TRBD1 (6 bases). Trimming left V 7 bases short and J 7 bases short, with 14 bases between. The CDR3 extends over 13 amino acids. The DNA of the CDR3 is TGTGCCAGCACCCAGACAGGTGGTAATGAGCAGTTCTTC. Translation: CASTQTGGNEQFF.

This rearrangement joins TRBV10-1 to TRBJ2-1; TRBD1 matches 9 bases. Losses at the gene ends were 8 bases for V and 7 bases for J; bases not matched to a gene: 6. Germline V lookup: CDR1 WNHNN, CDR2 SYGVQD (reference sequence). The CDR3 has 13 amino acids. CDR3 loop: CASLDRGRNEQFF. The CDR3 nucleotides read TGCGCCAGCCTAGACAGGGGGAGGAATGAGCAGTTCTTC.

This clone was seen a single time. One end of the junction does not line up with germline, which may come from a read error. This chain links TRBV12-3 or TRBV12-4 with TRBJ1-2; possible D gene TRBD1, 5 bases. The length of the CDR3 is 13 residues. The CDR3 nucleotides read TGTGCCACCAGGGTACAACAGGTCCCAAAAACTGTCTTC. This gives the protein CATRVQQVPKTVF.

V usage is TRBV5-4 and J usage is TRBJ2-5, with 13 bases matching TRBD2. V was pared by 9 bases and J by 5 bases, with 7 bases of the junction left unmatched. CDR1 and CDR2 from the germline V gene are SGHNT and YYREEE (reference sequence). This CDR3 has 14 residues. CDR3 in amino acids: CATIGLAGDETQYF. CDR3 coding DNA: TGTGCCACCATCGGACTAGCGGGGGACGAGACCCAGTACTTC.

CDR3 DNA sequence: TGTGCCAGCAGCTTGGAGGCGGGACTTATGAACACTGAAGCTTTCTTT. This encodes CASSLEAGLMNTEAFF. The chain has TRBV5-4 and TRBJ1-1, with TRBD1 as a possible D gene (5 bases). There are 16 residues in the CDR3. The germline CDR1 and CDR2 sequences are SGHNT and YYREEE (reference sequence). Trimming shortened V by 0 bases and J by 0 bases, and 12 bases separated the two germline ends.

This clone was seen more than once but under ten times. The chain joins TRBV6-1 to TRBJ1-3; 7 bases agree with TRBD1. CDR1 is MNHNS and CDR2 is SASEGT in the germline V gene. This CDR3 is 15 amino acids long. V shed 3 bases, J shed 3 bases, and the junction held 5 bases outside the gene matches. As DNA, the CDR3 is TGTGCCAGCAGTGACAATCCAGGGGGTGGAAACACCATATATTTT. Amino acid sequence: CASSDNPGGGNTIYF.

With respect to this clone: Other DNA sequences in the sample encode the same CDR3. The rearrangement joins TRBV19 to TRBJ2-7, with 10 bases fitting TRBD1. Unmatched junction bases numbered 0, after V lost 4 bases and J lost 3 bases. Germline loops: CDR1 LNHDA, CDR2 SQIVND (reference sequence). The CDR3 totals 13 residues. The CDR3 DNA sequence: TGTGCCAGTAGTAGGGACAGGGGCTACGAGCAGTACTTC. Protein sequence: CASSRDRGYEQYF.

This clone has a single count. This rearrangement joins TRBV27 to TRBJ1-5, with D perhaps matching TRBD1 (6 bases). The CDR3 loop spans 15 amino acids. V gave up 5 bases and J gave up 3 bases, with 14 bases separating them. Germline-derived CDR1 and CDR2 are MNHEY and SMNVEV (reference sequence). The CDR3: CASSLEGDNNQPQHF. CDR3 DNA: TGTGCCAGCAGTCTCGAGGGGGACAACAATCAGCCCCAGCATTTT.

This clone was seen once. This chain's CDR3 is CASSYGSSGANVLTF. As DNA, the CDR3 is TGTGCCAGCAGTTACGGCAGCTCTGGGGCCAACGTCCTGACTTTC. The genes are TRBV6-2 or TRBV6-3 and TRBJ2-6; D gene unclear. Trimming shortened V by 2 bases and J by 0 bases, and 5 bases separated the two germline ends. From germline, CDR1 is MNHEY and CDR2 SVGEGT. The CDR3 spans 15 residues.

This chain connects TRBV11-2 to TRBJ1-1; 9 bases agree with TRBD1. V gave up 3 bases and J gave up 5 bases; unmatched junction bases: 7. There are 15 residues in the CDR3. Germline lookup yields CDR1 SGHAT and CDR2 FQNNGV. CDR3 in amino acids: CASSLTGGRETEAFF. For the CDR3, the DNA is TGTGCCAGCAGCTTGACAGGGGGTCGTGAAACTGAAGCTTTCTTT.

CDR3 residues: CASSQGGTGGYTF. The DNA for the CDR3 is TGTGCCAGCAGCCAAGGTGGGACTGGCGGCTACACCTTC. The V gene is TRBV3-1 (or the pseudogene TRBV3-2), the J gene TRBJ1-2; D may be TRBD1 (5 bases). The V end lost 1 base, the J end lost 8 bases, and 11 bases lay between the germline ends. This CDR3 comprises 13 residues. Germline CDR1 is LGHDT and CDR2 is YNNKEL (reference sequence).

The chain has TRBV3-1 (or the pseudogene TRBV3-2) and TRBJ2-5, with TRBD2 identical over 10 bases. The CDR3 length is 16 residues. The germline gives CDR1 LGHDT, CDR2 YNNKEL (reference sequence). The V segment lost 3 bases and the J segment 5 bases; nucleotides outside the gene matches: 9. CDR3 DNA sequence: TGTGCCAGCAGCCATTCTAGCGGGGGAGGCCGGGAGACCCAGTACTTC. Its translation is CASSHSSGGGRETQYF.